Listed below are T cell receptor beta chains from one sample, sequenced in a study of CD8 T cells in ankylosing spondylitis. TCRdb called the 5' RACE reads again in MiXCR, with one record for every CDR3 protein. The repertoire holds a few hundred thousand distinct CDR3 sequences, with around 20% as singletons. Sequences were obtained from blood, either unsorted or a sorted T cell fraction (not recorded which). Every receptor here comes from a male donor with ankylosing spondylitis or in good health (not recorded which). Each CDR3 is given with its conserved first and last residue. D genes are given only for firm matches. Part of the rows lack a size; the others show once, few, many or a class for expanded clones.

clone size	CDR3 length	V gene	D gene	J gene	CDR3 DNA	CDR3 protein
few	14	TRBV9	-	TRBJ2-5	TGTGCCAGCAGCCATAGCCAGACGCAAGAGACCCAGTACTTC	CASSHSQTQETQYF
few	14	TRBV11-2	-	TRBJ2-7	TGTGCCAGCAGCTTAGGGGGAAGGGTTCGCGAGCAGTACTTC	CASSLGGRVREQYF
many	15	TRBV12-3/TRBV12-4	TRBD1	TRBJ2-1	TGTGCCAGCAGTACAGGGGGCGCCGCCTACAATGAGCAGTTCTTC	CASSTGGAAYNEQFF
-	19	TRBV4-2	TRBD2	TRBJ2-1	TGTGCCAGCAGCCAAGATCCAAGCACTAGCGGGGGGCCGCACAATGAGCAGTTCTTC	CASSQDPSTSGGPHNEQFF
-	13	TRBV29-1	TRBD2	TRBJ2-5	TGCAGCATGGAAACTAGCGGGTATCGGACCCAGTACTTC	CSMETSGYRTQYF
-	13	TRBV4-1	-	TRBJ2-1	TGCGCCAGCAGCCGGGTGGGCGACAATGAGCAGTTCTTC	CASSRVGDNEQFF
-	15	TRBV20-1	TRBD2	TRBJ2-3	TGCAGTGCTAGAGATTTGGCGGGGGGGCCGGATACGCAGTATTTT	CSARDLAGGPDTQYF
-	16	TRBV11-2	-	TRBJ2-3	TGTGCCAGCAGCTCAACCATAGGCGGAAGCACAGATACGCAGTATTTT	CASSSTIGGSTDTQYF
many	11	TRBV29-1	TRBD2	TRBJ2-1	TGCAGCGTTGGCGGGGGGAATGAGCAGTTCTTC	CSVGGGNEQFF
-	14	TRBV29-1	TRBD2	TRBJ2-2	TGCAGCGTTTACCTAGCGGGGGGGACCGGGGAGCTGTTTTTT	CSVYLAGGTGELFF
few	16	TRBV29-1	-	TRBJ1-1	TGCAGCGTTGCCGGTGTGGCAGGGGCGGCGGGCACTGAAGCTTTCTTT	CSVAGVAGAAGTEAFF
few	10	TRBV12-3/TRBV12-4	TRBD1	TRBJ2-1	TGTGCCAGCGTCCGGGACAGGGAGTTCTTC	CASVRDREFF
-	17	TRBV9	-	TRBJ2-2	TGTGCCAGCAGCGTCAGACCCGGACACTTAAACACCGGGGAGCTGTTTTTT	CASSVRPGHLNTGELFF
few	14	TRBV9	TRBD2	TRBJ2-7	TGTGCCAGCAGCGTAGAAGCGGGGGGCTACGAGCAGTACTTC	CASSVEAGGYEQYF
-	13	TRBV9	-	TRBJ2-7	TGTGCCAGCAGCGTAGAGGGACTGACCGAGCAGTACTTC	CASSVEGLTEQYF